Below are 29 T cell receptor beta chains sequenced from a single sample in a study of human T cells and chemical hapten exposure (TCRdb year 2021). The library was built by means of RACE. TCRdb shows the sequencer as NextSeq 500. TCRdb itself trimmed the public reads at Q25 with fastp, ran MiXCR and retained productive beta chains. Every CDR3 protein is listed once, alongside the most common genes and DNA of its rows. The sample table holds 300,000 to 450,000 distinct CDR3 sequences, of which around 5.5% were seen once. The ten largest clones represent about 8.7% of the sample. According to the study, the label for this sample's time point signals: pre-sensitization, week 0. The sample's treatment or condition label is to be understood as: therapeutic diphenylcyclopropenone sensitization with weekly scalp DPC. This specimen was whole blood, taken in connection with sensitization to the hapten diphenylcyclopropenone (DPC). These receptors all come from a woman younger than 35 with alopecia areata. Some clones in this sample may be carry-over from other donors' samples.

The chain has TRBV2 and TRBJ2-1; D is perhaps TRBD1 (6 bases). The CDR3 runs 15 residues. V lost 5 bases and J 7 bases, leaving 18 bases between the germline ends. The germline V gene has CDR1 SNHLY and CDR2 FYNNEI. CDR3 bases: TGTGCCAGCAGTTTGGGACACCCTATTTGGAATGAGCAGTTCTTC. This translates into CASSLGHPIWNEQFF.

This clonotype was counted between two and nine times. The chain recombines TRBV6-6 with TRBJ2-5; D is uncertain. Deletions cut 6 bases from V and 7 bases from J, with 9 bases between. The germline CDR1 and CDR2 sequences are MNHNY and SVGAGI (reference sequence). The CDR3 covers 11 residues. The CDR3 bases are TGTGCCAGCAGCCTGGCGTTGACCCAGTACTTC. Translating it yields CASSLALTQYF.

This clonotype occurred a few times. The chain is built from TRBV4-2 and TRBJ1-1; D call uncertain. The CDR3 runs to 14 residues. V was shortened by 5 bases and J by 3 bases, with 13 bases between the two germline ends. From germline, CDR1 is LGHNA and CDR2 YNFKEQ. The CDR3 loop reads CASSEVGSYTEAFF. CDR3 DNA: TGTGCCAGCAGCGAGGTAGGGTCTTACACTGAAGCTTTCTTT.

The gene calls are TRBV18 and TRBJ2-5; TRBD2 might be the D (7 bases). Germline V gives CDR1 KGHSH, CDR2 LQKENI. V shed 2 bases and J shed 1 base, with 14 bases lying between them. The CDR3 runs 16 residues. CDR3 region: CASSPVAGAAQETQYF. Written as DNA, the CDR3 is TGTGCCAGCTCACCAGTTGCGGGGGCCGCCCAAGAGACCCAGTACTTC.

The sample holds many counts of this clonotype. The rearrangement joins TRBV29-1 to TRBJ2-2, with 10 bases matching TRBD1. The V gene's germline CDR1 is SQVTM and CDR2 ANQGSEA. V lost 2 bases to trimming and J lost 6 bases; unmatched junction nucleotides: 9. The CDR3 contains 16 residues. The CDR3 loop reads CSVELAGQGGAGELFF. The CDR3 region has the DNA TGCAGCGTTGAATTAGCCGGACAGGGGGGAGCCGGGGAGCTGTTTTTT.

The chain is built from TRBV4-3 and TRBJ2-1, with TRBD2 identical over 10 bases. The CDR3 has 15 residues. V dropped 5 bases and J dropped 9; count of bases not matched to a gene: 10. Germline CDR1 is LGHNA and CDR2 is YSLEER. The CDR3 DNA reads TGCGCCAGCAGCGAAATCGGGACTAGCGTTGGTGAGCAGTTCTTC. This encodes CASSEIGTSVGEQFF.

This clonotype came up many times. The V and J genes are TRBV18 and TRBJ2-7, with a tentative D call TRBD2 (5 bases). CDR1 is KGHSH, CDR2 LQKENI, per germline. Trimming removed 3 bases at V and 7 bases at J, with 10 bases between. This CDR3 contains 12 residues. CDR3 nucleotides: TGTGCCAGCTCACCTACCTCGGGGGAGCAGTACTTC. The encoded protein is CASSPTSGEQYF.

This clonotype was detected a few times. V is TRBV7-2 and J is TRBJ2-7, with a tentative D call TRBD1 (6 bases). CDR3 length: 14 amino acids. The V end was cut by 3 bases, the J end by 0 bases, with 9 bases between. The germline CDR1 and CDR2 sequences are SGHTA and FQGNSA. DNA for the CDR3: TGTGCCAGCAGCTTCTACAGGGCCTCCTACGAGCAGTACTTC. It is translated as CASSFYRASYEQYF.

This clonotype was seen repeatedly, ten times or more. The CDR3 bases are TGTGCCAGCAGCTTAGCCGCGGGTCGGGGTGAAGCTTTCTTT. Protein: CASSLAAGRGEAFF. The chain uses TRBV11-2 and TRBJ1-1; D gene unclear. This CDR3 spans 14 amino acids. Germline V gives CDR1 SGHAT, CDR2 FQNNGV. Trimming took off 1 base at V and 7 bases at J, with 13 bases between the two ends.

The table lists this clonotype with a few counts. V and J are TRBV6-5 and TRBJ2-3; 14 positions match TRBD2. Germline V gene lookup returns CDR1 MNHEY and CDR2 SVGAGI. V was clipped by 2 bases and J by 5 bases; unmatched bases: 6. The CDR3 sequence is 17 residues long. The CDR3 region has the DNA TGTGCCAGCAGTTACATTCCGGGACTAGCGGGGGAAGATACGCAGTATTTT. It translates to CASSYIPGLAGEDTQYF.

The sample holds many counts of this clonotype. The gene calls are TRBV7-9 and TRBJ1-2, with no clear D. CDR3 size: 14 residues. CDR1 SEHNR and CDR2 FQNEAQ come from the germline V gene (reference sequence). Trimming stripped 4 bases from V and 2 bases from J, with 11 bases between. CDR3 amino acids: CASSSSLGNYGYTF. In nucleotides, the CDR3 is TGTGCCAGCAGCTCATCTCTTGGGAACTATGGCTACACCTTC.

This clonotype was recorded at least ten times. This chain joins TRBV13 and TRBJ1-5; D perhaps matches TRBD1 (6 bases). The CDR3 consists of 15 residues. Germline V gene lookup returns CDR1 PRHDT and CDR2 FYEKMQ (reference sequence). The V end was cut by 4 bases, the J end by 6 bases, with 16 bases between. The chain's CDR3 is CASSSTSQGGQPQHF. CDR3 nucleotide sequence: TGTGCCAGCAGCTCTACTTCACAGGGAGGTCAGCCCCAGCATTTT. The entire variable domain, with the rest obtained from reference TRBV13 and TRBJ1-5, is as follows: AAGVIQSPRHLIKEKRETATLKCYPIPRHDTVYWYQQGPGQDPQFLISFYEKMQSDKGSIPDRFSAQQFSDYHSELNMSSLELGDSALYFCASSSTSQGGQPQHFGDGTRLSIL.

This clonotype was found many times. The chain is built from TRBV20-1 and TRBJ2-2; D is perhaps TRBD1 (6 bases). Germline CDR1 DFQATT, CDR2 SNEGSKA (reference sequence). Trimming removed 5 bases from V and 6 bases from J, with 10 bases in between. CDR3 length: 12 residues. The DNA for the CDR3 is TGCAGTGCTCTTGAGGGGGCCGGGGAGCTGTTTTTT. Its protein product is CSALEGAGELFF.

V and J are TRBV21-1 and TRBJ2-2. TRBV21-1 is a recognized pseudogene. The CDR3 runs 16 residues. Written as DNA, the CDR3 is TGTGCCAGCAGCAAAGTCGGCAGAGAACCCACCGGGGAGCTGTTTTTT. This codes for CASSKVGREPTGELFF.

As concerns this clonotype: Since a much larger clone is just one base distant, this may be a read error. CDR3 DNA: TGTGCCAGCAGTTTACTGGGGAATTCACCCATCCACTTT. Residues: CASSLLGNSPIHF. J is TRBJ1-6 and V is TRBV27; D call uncertain. The CDR3 has 13 residues. The germline V gene encodes CDR1 MNHEY and CDR2 SMNVEV (reference sequence).

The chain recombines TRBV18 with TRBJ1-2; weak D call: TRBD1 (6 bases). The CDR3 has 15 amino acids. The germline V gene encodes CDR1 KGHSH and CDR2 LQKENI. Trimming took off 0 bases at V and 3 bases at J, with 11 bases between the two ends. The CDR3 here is CASSPPGTSDYGYTF. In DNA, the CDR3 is TGTGCCAGCTCACCACCTGGGACAAGTGACTATGGCTACACCTTC.

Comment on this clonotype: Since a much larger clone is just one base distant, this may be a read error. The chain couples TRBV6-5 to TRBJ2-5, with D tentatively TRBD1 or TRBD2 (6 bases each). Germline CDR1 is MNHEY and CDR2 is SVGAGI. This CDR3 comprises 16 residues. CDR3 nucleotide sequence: TGTACCAGCTCTTACGGGGGACAATTGGTCCAAGAGACCCAGTACTTC. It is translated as CTSSYGGQLVQETQYF.

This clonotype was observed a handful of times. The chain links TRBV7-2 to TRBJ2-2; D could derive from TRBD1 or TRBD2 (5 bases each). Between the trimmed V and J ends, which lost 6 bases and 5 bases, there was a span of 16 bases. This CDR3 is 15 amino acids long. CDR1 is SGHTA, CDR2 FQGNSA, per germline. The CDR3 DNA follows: TGTGCCAGCAGTTACGGGGACCCTGGGACCGGGGAGCTGTTTTTT. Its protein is CASSYGDPGTGELFF. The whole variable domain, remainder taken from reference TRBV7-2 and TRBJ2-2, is GAGVSQSPSNKVTEKGKDVELRCDPISGHTALYWYRQSLGQGLEFLIYFQGNSAPDKSGLPSDRFSAERTGGSVSTLTIQRTQQEDSAVYLCASSYGDPGTGELFFGEGSRLTVL.

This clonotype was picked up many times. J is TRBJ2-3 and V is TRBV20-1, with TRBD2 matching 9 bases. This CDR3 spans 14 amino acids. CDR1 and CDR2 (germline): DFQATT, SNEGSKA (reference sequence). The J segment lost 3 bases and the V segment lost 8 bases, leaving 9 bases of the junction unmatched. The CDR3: CSTEQAGGTDTQYF. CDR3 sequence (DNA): TGCAGTACTGAGCAAGCGGGGGGAACAGATACGCAGTATTTT.

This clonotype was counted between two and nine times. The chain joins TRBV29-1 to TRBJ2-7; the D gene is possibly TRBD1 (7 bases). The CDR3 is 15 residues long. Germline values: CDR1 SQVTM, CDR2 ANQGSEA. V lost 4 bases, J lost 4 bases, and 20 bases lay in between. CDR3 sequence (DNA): TGCAGCGTTGGGGACCAGGGGGGACCCTTATACGAGCAGTACTTC. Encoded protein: CSVGDQGGPLYEQYF.

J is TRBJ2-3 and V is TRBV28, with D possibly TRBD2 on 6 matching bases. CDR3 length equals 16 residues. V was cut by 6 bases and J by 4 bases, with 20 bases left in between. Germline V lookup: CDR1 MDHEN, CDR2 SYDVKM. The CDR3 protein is CASSLGTAGISDTQYF. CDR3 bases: TGTGCCAGCAGCCTAGGGACTGCAGGGATTTCAGATACGCAGTATTTT.

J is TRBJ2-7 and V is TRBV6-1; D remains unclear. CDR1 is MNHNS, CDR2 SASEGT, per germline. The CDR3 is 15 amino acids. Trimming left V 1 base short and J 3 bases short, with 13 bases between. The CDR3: CASSEGRGPIYEQYF. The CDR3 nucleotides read TGTGCCAGCAGTGAAGGACGAGGACCGATCTACGAGCAGTACTTC.

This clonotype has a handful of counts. This CDR3 reads CASSLGEGGQTAYEQYF. CDR3 nucleotide sequence: TGTGCCAGCAGCTTAGGTGAGGGAGGACAGACTGCCTACGAGCAGTACTTC. The gene calls are TRBV7-2 and TRBJ2-7; D assignment may be TRBD1 or TRBD2 (6 bases each). The V end was cut by 1 base, the J end by 2 bases, with 18 bases between. This CDR3 contains 17 residues. Germline values: CDR1 SGHTA, CDR2 FQGNSA.

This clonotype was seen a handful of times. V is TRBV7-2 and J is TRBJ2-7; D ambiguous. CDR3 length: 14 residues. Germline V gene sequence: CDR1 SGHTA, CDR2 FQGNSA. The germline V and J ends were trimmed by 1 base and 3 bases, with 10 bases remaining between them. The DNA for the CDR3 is TGTGCCAGCAGCTTAGGGGGTTCCCGCTACGAGCAGTACTTC. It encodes CASSLGGSRYEQYF.

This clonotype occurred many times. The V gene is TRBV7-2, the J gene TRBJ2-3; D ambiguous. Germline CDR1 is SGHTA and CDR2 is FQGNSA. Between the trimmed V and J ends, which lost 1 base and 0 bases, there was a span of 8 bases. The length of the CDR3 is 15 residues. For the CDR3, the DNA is TGTGCCAGCAGCTTAGTAGTAGGCAGCACAGATACGCAGTATTTT. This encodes CASSLVVGSTDTQYF.

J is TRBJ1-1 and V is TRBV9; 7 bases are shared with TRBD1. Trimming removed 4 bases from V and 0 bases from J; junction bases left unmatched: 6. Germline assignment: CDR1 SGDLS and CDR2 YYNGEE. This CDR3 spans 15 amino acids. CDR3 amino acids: CASSPDRFMNTEAFF. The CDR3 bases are TGTGCCAGCAGCCCGGACAGGTTCATGAACACTGAAGCTTTCTTT. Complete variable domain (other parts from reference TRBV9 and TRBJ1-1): DSGVTQTPKHLITATGQRVTLRCSPRSGDLSVYWYQQSLDQGLQFLIQYYNGEERAKGNILERFSAQQFPDLHSELNLSSLELGDSALYFCASSPDRFMNTEAFFGQGTRLTVV.

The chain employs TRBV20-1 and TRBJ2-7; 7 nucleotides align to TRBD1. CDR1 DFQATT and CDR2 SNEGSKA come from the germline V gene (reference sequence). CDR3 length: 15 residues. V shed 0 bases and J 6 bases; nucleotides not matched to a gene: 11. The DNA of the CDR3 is TGCAGTGCTAGAGACACAGGGGTAGGCCCCGGCGAGCAGTACTTC. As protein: CSARDTGVGPGEQYF.

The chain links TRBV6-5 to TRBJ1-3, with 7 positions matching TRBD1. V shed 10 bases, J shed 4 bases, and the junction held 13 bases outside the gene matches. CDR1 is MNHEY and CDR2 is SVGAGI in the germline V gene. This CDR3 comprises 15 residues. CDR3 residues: CATLTVGGAGNTIYF. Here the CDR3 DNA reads TGTGCCACCCTTACGGTAGGGGGCGCCGGAAACACCATATATTTT.

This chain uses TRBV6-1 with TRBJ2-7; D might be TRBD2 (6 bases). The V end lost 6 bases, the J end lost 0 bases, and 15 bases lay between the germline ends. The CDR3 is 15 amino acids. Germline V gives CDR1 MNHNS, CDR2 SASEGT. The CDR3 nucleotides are TGTGCCAGCAGAAGGGACCGGGAGAGCTCCTACGAGCAGTACTTC. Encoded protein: CASRRDRESSYEQYF.